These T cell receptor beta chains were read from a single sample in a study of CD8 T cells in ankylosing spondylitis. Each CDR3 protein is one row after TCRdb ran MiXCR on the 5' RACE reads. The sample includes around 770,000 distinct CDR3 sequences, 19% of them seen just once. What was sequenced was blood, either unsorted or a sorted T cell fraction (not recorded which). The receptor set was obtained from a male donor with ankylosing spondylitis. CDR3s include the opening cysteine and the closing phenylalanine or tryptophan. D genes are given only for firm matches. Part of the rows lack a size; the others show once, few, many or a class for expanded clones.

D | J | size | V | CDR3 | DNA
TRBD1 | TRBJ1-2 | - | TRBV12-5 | CASGSGQGWLRGYTF | TGTGCTAGTGGTTCTGGACAGGGCTGGTTAAGGGGCTACACCTTC
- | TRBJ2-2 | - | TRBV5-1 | CASSPDSTGELFF | TGCGCCAGCAGCCCGGACAGCACCGGGGAGCTGTTTTTT
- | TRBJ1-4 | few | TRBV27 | CASSLWANEKLFF | TGTGCCAGCAGTTTATGGGCTAATGAAAAACTGTTTTTT
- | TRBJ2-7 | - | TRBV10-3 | CATRDPFPSLEQYF | TGTGCCACCCGGGACCCCTTCCCCTCTCTCGAGCAGTACTTC
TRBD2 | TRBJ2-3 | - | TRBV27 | CASSSGGDSDTQYF | TGTGCCAGCAGTAGCGGGGGGGACTCAGATACGCAGTATTTT
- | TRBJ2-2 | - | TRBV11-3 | CASSLRGGLTGELFF | TGTGCCAGCAGCTTACGTGGGGGGCTCACCGGGGAGCTGTTTTTT
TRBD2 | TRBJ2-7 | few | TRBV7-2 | CASSLYRGDYEQYF | TGTGCCAGCAGCTTATATCGGGGGGACTACGAGCAGTACTTC
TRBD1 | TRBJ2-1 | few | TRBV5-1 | CASSLARDRFYNEQFF | TGCGCCAGCAGCTTGGCTCGGGACAGGTTCTACAATGAGCAGTTCTTC
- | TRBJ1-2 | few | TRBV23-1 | CASSHGEANYGYTF | TGCGCCAGCAGTCACGGGGAAGCTAACTATGGCTACACCTTC
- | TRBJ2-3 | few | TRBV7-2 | CASSLGKRGTDTQYF | TGTGCCAGCAGCTTAGGCAAGAGGGGGACAGATACGCAGTATTTT
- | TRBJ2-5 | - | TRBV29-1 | CSVVAGQETQYF | TGCAGCGTTGTGGCAGGACAAGAGACCCAGTACTTC
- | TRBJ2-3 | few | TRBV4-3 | CASSQDVAGRSTDTQYF | TGCGCCAGCAGCCAAGATGTGGCGGGCCGTAGCACAGATACGCAGTATTTT
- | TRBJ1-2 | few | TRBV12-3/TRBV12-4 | CASRVGGRHGYTF | TGTGCCAGCAGAGTAGGGGGGCGCCATGGCTACACCTTC
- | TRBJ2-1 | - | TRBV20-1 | CRPGEQFF | TGCAGACCCGGGGAGCAGTTCTTC
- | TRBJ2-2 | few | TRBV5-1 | CASSLAGISTGELFF | TGCGCCAGCAGCTTGGCCGGGATCTCCACCGGGGAGCTGTTTTTT
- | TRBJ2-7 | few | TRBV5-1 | CASSLQAGLFYEQYF | TGCGCCAGCAGCTTGCAGGCGGGCCTATTCTACGAGCAGTACTTC
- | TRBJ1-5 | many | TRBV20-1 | CSALAAEEFGNQPQHF | TGCAGTGCTCTGGCCGCCGAGGAATTTGGCAATCAGCCCCAGCATTTT
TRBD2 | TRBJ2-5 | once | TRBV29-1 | CSVGELGRAAETQYF | TGCAGCGTTGGTGAGCTGGGGAGGGCTGCAGAGACCCAGTACTTC
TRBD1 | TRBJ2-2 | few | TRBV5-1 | CASSLPQGAGELFF | TGCGCCAGCAGCCTCCCACAGGGGGCCGGGGAGCTGTTTTTT
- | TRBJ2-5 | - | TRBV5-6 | CASSLAPIGGGGQETQYF | TGTGCCAGCAGCTTGGCCCCCATAGGGGGAGGCGGACAAGAGACCCAGTACTTC
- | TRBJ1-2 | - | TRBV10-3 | CASWSGTSGGANYGYTF | TGTGCCTCGTGGTCGGGGACGTCGGGGGGCGCGAACTATGGCTACACCTTC
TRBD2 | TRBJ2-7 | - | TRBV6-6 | CASSYTDRGISGLYYEQYF | TGTGCCAGCAGTTACACCGATCGGGGAATTAGCGGGCTGTACTACGAGCAGTACTTC
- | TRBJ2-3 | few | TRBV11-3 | CASSPFLGEGTDTQYF | TGTGCCAGCAGCCCCTTTTTGGGGGAGGGCACAGATACGCAGTATTTT
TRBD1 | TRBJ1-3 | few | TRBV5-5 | CASSLPGQGANTIYF | TGTGCCAGCAGCTTGCCGGGACAGGGGGCGAACACCATATATTTT
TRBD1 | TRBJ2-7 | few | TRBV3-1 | CASSQVGTASRGQYF | TGTGCCAGCAGCCAAGTCGGGACAGCTAGCCGGGGGCAGTACTTC
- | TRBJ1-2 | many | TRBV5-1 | CASSERASDYGYTF | TGCGCCAGCAGCGAACGTGCCTCGGACTATGGCTACACCTTC
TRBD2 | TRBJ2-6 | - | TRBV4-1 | CASSQDAGGLAGFSGANVLTF | TGCGCCAGCAGCCAAGACGCTGGGGGGCTAGCGGGATTCTCTGGGGCCAACGTCCTGACTTTC